Here is one T cell receptor beta chain with its context. Its target is not known. The germline V and J ends were trimmed by 0 bases and 0 bases, with 12 bases remaining between them. Germline V CDR1 and CDR2: MGHRA, YSYEKL. The CDR3 consists of 17 residues. The sample comes from a study of T cell repertoires in cytomegalovirus infection. Across the study: Alongside well-studied HLA-B-restricted CMV epitopes, recently identified HLA-C-restricted CMV epitopes were also used. Public signatures in TCR beta pointed to CMV infection and matching HLA type.

One entry per CDR3 protein, called by TCRdb with MiXCR from the reads. This table holds roughly 69,000 distinct CDR3 sequences, more than 25% found once. Study findings and constraints: Clonotypes of TCR beta that were HLA-C-restricted and CMV-specific dominated the ex vivo response.

The specimen was CD8+ T cells from cultured PBMCs, collected from culture after CMV antigen stimulation. This sequence originates from a human donor in good health (CMV status not recorded). Some clones in this sample may be carry-over from other donors' samples. The rearrangement links TRBV4-1 to TRBJ2-1; D unresolved. CDR3: CASSQDSRGSSYNEQFF. CDR3 coding DNA: TGCGCCAGCAGCCAAGATAGCCGCGGAAGCTCCTACAATGAGCAGTTCTTC.